This TCR beta chain was retrieved from a study of Ad26.COV2.S vaccination and SARS-CoV-2 variants. Libraries were prepared by immunoSEQ multiplex PCR; TCRdb keeps only in-frame clonotypes and omits some of them. The table includes more than 400,000 clones, 80% to 95% detected once. Germline CDR1 SQVTM, CDR2 ANQGSEA. V shed 6 bases and J 7 bases; nucleotides not matched to a gene: 3. The CDR3 sequence is 12 residues long. Study-wide results and limits: In TCR breadth and depth analyses, total T cell responses may have been underestimated.

Documented treatment: around 19 received Ad26.COV2.S at low or high dose, single or two shots; 5 received placebo; per-sample allocation not given. On day 63 after the first injection, vaccine and placebo recipients gave samples. As to this clone: No antigen is known for it.

The V and J genes are TRBV29-1 and TRBJ2-2; 9 bases are shared with TRBD1. The source of this sequence is a person between 18 and 65 years old who received the Ad26.COV2.S COVID-19 vaccine or a placebo. The sample in question was peripheral blood, obtained in a trial of Ad26.COV2.S vaccine versus placebo. The CDR3 DNA sequence: TGCAGCGTGGGACAGGGAAACGGGGAGCTGTTTTTT. As protein: CSVGQGNGELFF.